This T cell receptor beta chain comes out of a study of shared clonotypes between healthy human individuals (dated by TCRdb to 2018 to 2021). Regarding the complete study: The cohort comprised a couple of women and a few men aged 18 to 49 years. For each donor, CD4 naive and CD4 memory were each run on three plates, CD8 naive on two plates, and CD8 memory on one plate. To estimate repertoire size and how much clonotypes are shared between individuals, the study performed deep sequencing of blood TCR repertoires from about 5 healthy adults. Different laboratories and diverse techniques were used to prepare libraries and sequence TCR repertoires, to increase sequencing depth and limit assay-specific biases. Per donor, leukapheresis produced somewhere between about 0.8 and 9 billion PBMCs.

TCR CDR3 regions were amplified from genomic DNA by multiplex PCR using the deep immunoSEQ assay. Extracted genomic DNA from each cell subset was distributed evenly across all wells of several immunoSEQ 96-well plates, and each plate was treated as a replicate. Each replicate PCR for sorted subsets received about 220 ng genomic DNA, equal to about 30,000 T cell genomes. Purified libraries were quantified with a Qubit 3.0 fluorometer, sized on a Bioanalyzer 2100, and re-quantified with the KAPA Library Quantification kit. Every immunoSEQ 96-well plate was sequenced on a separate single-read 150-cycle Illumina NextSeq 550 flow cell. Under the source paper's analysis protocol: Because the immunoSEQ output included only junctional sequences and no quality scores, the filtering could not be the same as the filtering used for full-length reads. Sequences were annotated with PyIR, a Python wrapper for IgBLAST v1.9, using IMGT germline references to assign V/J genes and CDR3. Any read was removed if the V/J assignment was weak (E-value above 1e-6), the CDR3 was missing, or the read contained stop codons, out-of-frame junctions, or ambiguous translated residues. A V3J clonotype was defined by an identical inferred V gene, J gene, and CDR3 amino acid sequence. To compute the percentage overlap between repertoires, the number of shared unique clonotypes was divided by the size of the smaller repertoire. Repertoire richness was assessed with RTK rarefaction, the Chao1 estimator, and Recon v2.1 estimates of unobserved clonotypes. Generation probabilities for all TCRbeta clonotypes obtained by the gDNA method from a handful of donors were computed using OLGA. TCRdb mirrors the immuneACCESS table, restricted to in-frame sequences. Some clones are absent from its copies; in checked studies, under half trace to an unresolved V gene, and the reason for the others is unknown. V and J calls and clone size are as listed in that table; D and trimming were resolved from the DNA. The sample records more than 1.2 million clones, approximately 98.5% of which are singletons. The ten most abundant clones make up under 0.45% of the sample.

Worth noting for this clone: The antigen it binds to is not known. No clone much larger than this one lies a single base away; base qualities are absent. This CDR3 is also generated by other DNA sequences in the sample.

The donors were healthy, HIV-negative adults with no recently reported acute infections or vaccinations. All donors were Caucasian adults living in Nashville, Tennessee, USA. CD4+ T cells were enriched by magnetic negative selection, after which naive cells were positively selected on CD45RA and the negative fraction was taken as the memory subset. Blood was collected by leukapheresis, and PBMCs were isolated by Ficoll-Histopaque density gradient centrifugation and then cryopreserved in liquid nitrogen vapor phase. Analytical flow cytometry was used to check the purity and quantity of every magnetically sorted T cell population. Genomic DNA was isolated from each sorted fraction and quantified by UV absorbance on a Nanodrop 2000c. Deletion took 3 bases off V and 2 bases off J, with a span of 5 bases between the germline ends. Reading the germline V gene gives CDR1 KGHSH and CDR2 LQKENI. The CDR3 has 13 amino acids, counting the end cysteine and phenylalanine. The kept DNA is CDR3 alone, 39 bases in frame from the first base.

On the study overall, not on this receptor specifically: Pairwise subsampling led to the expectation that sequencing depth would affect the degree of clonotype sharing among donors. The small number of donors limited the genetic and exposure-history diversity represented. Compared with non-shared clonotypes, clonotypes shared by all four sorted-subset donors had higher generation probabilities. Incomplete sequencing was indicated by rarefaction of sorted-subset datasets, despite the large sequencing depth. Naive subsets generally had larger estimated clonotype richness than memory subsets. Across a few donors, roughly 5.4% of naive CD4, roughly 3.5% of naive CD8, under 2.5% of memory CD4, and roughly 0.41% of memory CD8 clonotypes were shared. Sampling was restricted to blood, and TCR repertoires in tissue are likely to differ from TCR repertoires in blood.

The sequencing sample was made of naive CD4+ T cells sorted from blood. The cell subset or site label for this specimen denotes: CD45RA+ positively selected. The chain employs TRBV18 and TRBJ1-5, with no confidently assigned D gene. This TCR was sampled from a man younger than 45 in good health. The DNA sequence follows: TGTGCCAGCTCACCTTCAGGCAATCAGCCCCAGCATTTT. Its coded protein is CASSPSGNQPQHF. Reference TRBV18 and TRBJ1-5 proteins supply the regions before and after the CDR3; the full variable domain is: NAGVMQNPRHLVRRRGQEARLRCSPMKGHSHVYWYRQLPEEGLKFMVYLQKENIIDESGMPKERFSAEFPKEGPSILRIQQVVRGDSAAYFCASSPSGNQPQHFGDGTRLSIL.